The source of this T cell receptor beta chain is a study of OX40 agonist ivuxolimab in advanced cancers. The study's findings and limits: Both blood CD4+ and CD8+ T cells showed clonal growth by week 6 at 0.1 to 3.0 mg/kg.

For this clone: The target antigen is unknown.

Trimming stripped 10 bases from V and 2 bases from J, with 12 bases between. The germline CDR1 and CDR2 sequences are SNHLY and FYNNEI. This CDR3 is 12 amino acids long. Method: immunoSEQ multiplex PCR; TCRdb's copy keeps in-frame clones and lacks some. Among 70,000 to 100,000 clones listed, about 85% were seen once. This receptor was taken from an adult with an advanced solid tumor such as melanoma, head and neck, liver or kidney cancer. The source was CD4+ or CD8+ T cells sorted from blood, collected in a trial of the OX40 agonist ivuxolimab. V is TRBV2 and J is TRBJ2-7; possibly TRBD2 for D (6 bases). CDR3 nucleotide sequence: TGTGCCACGTCGGAGGGGACCTACGAGCAGTACGTC. Protein product: CATSEGTYEQYV.